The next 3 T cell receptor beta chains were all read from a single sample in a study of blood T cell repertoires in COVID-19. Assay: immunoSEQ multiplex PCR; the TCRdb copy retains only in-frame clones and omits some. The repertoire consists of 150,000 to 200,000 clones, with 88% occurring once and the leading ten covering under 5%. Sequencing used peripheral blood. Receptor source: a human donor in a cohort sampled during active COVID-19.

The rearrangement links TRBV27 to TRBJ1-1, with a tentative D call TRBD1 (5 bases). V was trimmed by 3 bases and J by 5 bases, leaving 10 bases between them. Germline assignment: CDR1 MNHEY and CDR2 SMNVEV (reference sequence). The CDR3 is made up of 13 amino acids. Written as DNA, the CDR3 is TGTGCCAGCAGTTTGCTGACAGATACTGAAGCTTTCTTT. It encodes CASSLLTDTEAFF.

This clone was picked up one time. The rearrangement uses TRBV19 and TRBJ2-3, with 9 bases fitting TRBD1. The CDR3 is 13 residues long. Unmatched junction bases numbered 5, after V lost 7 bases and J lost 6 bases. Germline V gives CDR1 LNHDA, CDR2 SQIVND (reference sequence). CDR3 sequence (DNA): TGTGCCAGTATTCGACAGGGGGGGGATACGCAGTATTTT. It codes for CASIRQGGDTQYF.

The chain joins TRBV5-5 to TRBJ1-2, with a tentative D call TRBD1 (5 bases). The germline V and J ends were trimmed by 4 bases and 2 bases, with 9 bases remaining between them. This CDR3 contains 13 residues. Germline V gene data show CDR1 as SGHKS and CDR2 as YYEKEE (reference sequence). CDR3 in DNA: TGTGCCAGCAGCCAAGACAGAAACTATGGCTACACCTTC. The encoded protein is CASSQDRNYGYTF.